This TCR beta chain is from a study of shared clonotypes between healthy human individuals. On the study more broadly: CD4 naive cells filled three plates per donor, CD4 memory three, CD8 naive two and CD8 memory one. Overall study results and limits: It was observed that about 5% of naive CD4 clonotypes were shared across a handful of donors.

Germline CDR1 SGHAT, CDR2 FQNNGV. The CDR3 length is 14 residues. V lost 1 base, J lost 5 bases, and 11 bases lay in between. Naive CD8 populations comprised CD45RO-negative cells positively selected for CCR7, excluding terminally differentiated effector memory CD45RA+ cells. Per the original data handling: ImmunoSEQ gave junction-only sequences without quality scores, so filtering differed. Clones were sequenced by immunoSEQ multiplex PCR, and TCRdb holds only the in-frame ones, with some missing. The V and J calls and clone size were taken over from that table, and D and trimming were inferred from the DNA. Of around 640,000 clones in the sample, approximately 96% are singletons; the top ten hold more than 0.085%. Concerning this clone itself: The antigen is unknown.

The origin of this receptor is a woman in her twenties or thirties in good health. Source material: naive CD8+ T cells sorted from blood. The genes are TRBV11-2 and TRBJ2-5; D perhaps matches TRBD1 (6 bases). CDR3 sequence (DNA): TGTGCCAGCAGCTTAGTAACAGGGCGGGAGACCCAGTACTTC. Amino acids: CASSLVTGRETQYF. The variable domain in full, completed from reference TRBV11-2 and TRBJ2-5, reads EAGVAQSPRYKIIEKRQSVAFWCNPISGHATLYWYQQILGQGPKLLIQFQNNGVVDDSQLPKDRFSAERLKGVDSTLKIQPAKLEDSAVYLCASSLVTGRETQYFGPGTRLLVL.